Presented here are 24 T cell receptor beta chains from one specimen sequenced in a study of blood T cell repertoires in COVID-19 (dated by TCRdb to 2020 to 2021). The method behind the library was the immunoSEQ multiplex PCR assay. Here the immuneACCESS table is served through TCRdb, limited to in-frame sequences with V and J called. Missing clones are a known gap in these copies; in checked studies unresolved V genes cover under half, and the rest lacks a known reason. The sample table holds hundreds of thousands of clones, of which about 87% were seen once. 10% to 15% of the sample is in the top ten clones. The sequencing sample was made of peripheral blood. Every receptor here comes from a woman aged 45-59 years with COVID-19, enrolled during active disease.

CDR3 protein: CASRGIGLAGNEQFF. CDR3 nucleotide sequence: TGTGCCAGCAGAGGAATAGGACTAGCGGGAAATGAGCAGTTCTTC. The chain links TRBV27 to TRBJ2-1; 12 nucleotides agree with TRBD2. Trimming removed 6 bases from V and 7 bases from J; junction bases left unmatched: 7. CDR3 size: 15 residues. The germline gives CDR1 MNHEY, CDR2 SMNVEV (reference sequence).

The chain combines TRBV7-8 with TRBJ2-1; unclear D gene. Trimming took off 5 bases at V and 4 bases at J, with 15 bases between the two ends. From germline, CDR1 is SGHVS and CDR2 FQNEAQ. The CDR3 loop spans 15 amino acids. CDR3 in amino acids: CASSPAQRTYNEQFF. CDR3 sequence (DNA): TGTGCCAGCAGCCCCGCCCAGCGTACGTACAATGAGCAGTTCTTC.

The chain recombines TRBV7-8 with TRBJ1-2, with TRBD1 as a possible D gene (5 bases). The CDR3 contains 13 residues. V shed 4 bases and J shed 5 bases, with 11 bases lying between them. Germline V gene lookup returns CDR1 SGHVS and CDR2 FQNEAQ. The CDR3: CASSSAGFYGYTF. The CDR3 DNA reads as TGTGCCAGCAGCTCGGCAGGGTTTTATGGCTACACCTTC. The variable domain in full, completed from reference TRBV7-8 and TRBJ1-2, reads GAGVSQSPRYKVAKRGQDVALRCDPISGHVSLFWYQQALGQGPEFLTYFQNEAQLDKSGLPSDRFFAERPEGSVSTLKIQRTQQEDSAVYLCASSSAGFYGYTFGSGTRLTVV.

This chain uses TRBV7-9 with TRBJ1-1, with 7 bases that match TRBD1. Germline V lookup: CDR1 SEHNR, CDR2 FQNEAQ (reference sequence). V shed 3 bases and J 3 bases; nucleotides not matched to a gene: 1. The CDR3 length is 13 residues. The DNA for the CDR3 is TGTGCCAGCAGCTTTGGGACAGACACTGAAGCTTTCTTT. This codes for CASSFGTDTEAFF.

The chain joins TRBV28 to TRBJ1-3, with D hard to call. Trimming pared 5 bases from V and 1 base from J, leaving 15 bases between. Germline CDR1 reads MDHEN; CDR2 reads SYDVKM. This CDR3 is 16 amino acids long. The CDR3 nucleotides read TGTGCCAGCAGTCCCCCGGGGTTCTTATCTGGAAACACCATATATTTT. This sequence encodes CASSPPGFLSGNTIYF. The full variable domain, completed using reference TRBV28 and TRBJ1-3, is DVKVTQSSRYLVKRTGEKVFLECVQDMDHENMFWYRQDPGLGLRLIYFSYDVKMKEKGDIPEGYSVSREKKERFSLILESASTNQTSMYLCASSPPGFLSGNTIYFGEGSWLTVV.

The chain employs TRBV11-3 and TRBJ2-4; tentative D call: TRBD2 (5 bases). This CDR3 spans 9 amino acids. The ends were cut back, 8 bases at V and 16 bases at J, with 12 bases in the middle. The germline CDR1 and CDR2 sequences are SGHNT and YENEEA. In DNA, the CDR3 is TGTGCCAGCGGGTCCGGAGGCTACTTC. It yields the protein CASGSGGYF.

V usage is TRBV24-1 and J usage is TRBJ2-1, with D uncertain. The germline gives CDR1 KGHDR, CDR2 SFDVKD. V lost 2 bases to trimming and J lost 7 bases, with 17 bases between them. The length of the CDR3 is 16 residues. The CDR3 sequence is CATSDSSPLTQNEQFF. The CDR3, as DNA: TGTGCCACCAGTGATTCTTCCCCTCTGACTCAGAATGAGCAGTTCTTC.

This chain joins TRBV24-1 and TRBJ1-2, with D perhaps matching TRBD1 (6 bases). This CDR3 contains 13 residues. Between the trimmed V and J ends, which lost 5 bases and 6 bases, there was a span of 12 bases. Germline CDR1 KGHDR, CDR2 SFDVKD. The CDR3 spells CATSATGINGYTF. Here the CDR3 DNA reads TGTGCCACCAGTGCCACAGGGATCAATGGCTACACCTTC.

The chain couples TRBV5-5 to TRBJ2-3, with D perhaps matching TRBD2 (5 bases). CDR3 size: 16 residues. V was trimmed by 4 bases and J by 4 bases, leaving 19 bases between them. CDR1 and CDR2 from the germline V gene are SGHKS and YYEKEE (reference sequence). CDR3 in DNA: TGTGCCAGCAGCGAGGGTGGACCTCAGTTGGCAGATACGCAGTATTTT. It translates to CASSEGGPQLADTQYF.

The chain links TRBV7-9 to TRBJ1-4, with 8 bases that match TRBD1. V dropped 5 bases and J dropped 6; count of bases not matched to a gene: 8. CDR1 and CDR2 (germline): SEHNR, FQNEAQ (reference sequence). The CDR3 runs to 15 residues. This CDR3 is CASSVTTGGHEKLFF. The CDR3 coding sequence is TGTGCCAGCAGCGTTACTACAGGGGGGCATGAAAAACTGTTTTTT.

J is TRBJ2-3 and V is TRBV11-2; D remains ambiguous. The V gene lost 1 base and the J gene lost 1 base, with 6 bases spanning the gap. The CDR3 is 14 residues long. The germline gives CDR1 SGHAT, CDR2 FQNNGV. CDR3 in amino acids: CASSLGSRTDTQYF. CDR3 DNA sequence: TGTGCCAGCAGCTTAGGGAGCCGCACAGATACGCAGTATTTT.

With respect to this clone: The same CDR3 is also encoded by other DNA sequences in this sample. CDR3 loop: CASSEARTGGNTIYF. The CDR3 nucleotides read TGTGCCAGCAGTGAAGCGAGGACAGGAGGAAACACCATATATTTT. The rearrangement links TRBV6-1 to TRBJ1-3; 7 bases match TRBD1. In germline, CDR1 is MNHNS, CDR2 SASEGT. The trim removed 0 bases at V and 4 bases at J, leaving 3 bases unmatched. CDR3 length: 15 residues.

The chain recombines TRBV3-1 (or the pseudogene TRBV3-2) with TRBJ2-3, with D possibly TRBD2 on 6 matching bases. The CDR3 loop spans 15 amino acids. Trimming removed 5 bases at V and 0 bases at J, with 12 bases between. Germline V gives CDR1 LGHDT, CDR2 YNNKEL (reference sequence). The CDR3 DNA reads as TGTGCCAGCAGCTTCTGGAGGGGAAGCACAGATACGCAGTATTTT. It encodes CASSFWRGSTDTQYF.

This chain links TRBV11-3 with TRBJ2-5, with TRBD1 matching over 10 bases. The CDR3 length is 15 residues. J was trimmed by 5 bases and V by 5 bases; bases with no gene match: 8. Germline CDR1 reads SGHNT; CDR2 reads YENEEA. The CDR3 DNA follows: TGTGCCAGCAGCCAGACAGGGGGCGAAGGGGAGACCCAGTACTTC. This encodes CASSQTGGEGETQYF.

The rearrangement joins TRBV6-2 or TRBV6-3 to TRBJ2-3, with TRBD2 matching over 10 bases. Germline trimming cut 7 bases from V and 0 bases from J; bases unmatched to any gene: 7. Germline loops: CDR1 MNHEY, CDR2 SVGEGT. This CDR3 spans 16 amino acids. Here the CDR3 reads CASTPRTSGSTDTQYF. In nucleotides, the CDR3 is TGTGCCAGCACCCCAAGGACTAGCGGAAGCACAGATACGCAGTATTTT.

CDR3 sequence: CAWRAARWGADTQYF. The CDR3 nucleotides read TGTGCCTGGAGAGCCGCCCGCTGGGGGGCAGATACGCAGTATTTT. The rearrangement links TRBV30 to TRBJ2-3; a weak D match, TRBD2 (6 bases). The CDR3 has 15 amino acids. Trimming cost V 3 bases and J 4 bases, with 17 bases left between them. Germline V gene lookup returns CDR1 GTSNPN and CDR2 SVGIG (reference sequence).

The CDR3 loop is CSVEGAGTSGNTIYF. CDR3 DNA sequence: TGCAGCGTTGAGGGGGCTGGGACCTCTGGAAACACCATATATTTT. The V gene is TRBV29-1, the J gene TRBJ1-3, with TRBD1 as a possible D gene (6 bases). V was cut by 3 bases and J by 0 bases, with 12 bases left in between. Germline-derived CDR1 and CDR2 are SQVTM and ANQGSEA. The CDR3 runs 15 residues.

In this sample, this clone turned up once. The chain joins TRBV27 to TRBJ1-5; 8 positions agree with TRBD1. The junction had 24 bases not matched to a gene; V was cut back by 4 bases and J by 7 bases. This CDR3 region has 20 residues. Germline CDR1 is MNHEY and CDR2 is SMNVEV (reference sequence). DNA of the CDR3: TGTGCCAGCAGTTCCCGAGCCCTAGACAGGGGAGTTAGAACGGGGCAGCCCCAGCATTTT. This translates into CASSSRALDRGVRTGQPQHF.

This clone has only one observation. The chain combines TRBV18 with TRBJ2-7, with TRBD1 matching over 9 bases. The V gene's germline CDR1 is KGHSH and CDR2 LQKENI. The ends lost 4 bases at V and 3 bases at J; junction bases unmatched: 13. The CDR3 runs to 17 residues. CDR3 region: CASSRVTGTGSYYEQYF. In DNA form, the CDR3 reads TGTGCCAGCTCACGGGTAACTGGGACAGGGTCTTACTACGAGCAGTACTTC.

The chain couples TRBV2 to TRBJ1-1, with 9 positions matching TRBD1. The length of the CDR3 is 14 residues. V lost 8 bases to trimming and J lost 4 bases; unmatched junction nucleotides: 8. The germline V gene has CDR1 SNHLY and CDR2 FYNNEI. The CDR3 DNA sequence: TGTGCCAGCGTATCCGGGACAGGGACCACTGAAGCTTTCTTT. This encodes CASVSGTGTTEAFF.

The chain joins TRBV11-2 to TRBJ2-7, with D possibly being TRBD2 (7 bases). There are 15 residues in the CDR3. V lost 3 bases, J lost 4 bases, and 16 bases lay in between. Germline loops: CDR1 SGHAT, CDR2 FQNNGV. The CDR3 bases are TGTGCCAGCAGCTTCGGACGGGGGGCCGGGTACGAGCAGTACTTC. Amino acid sequence: CASSFGRGAGYEQYF.

The V call is TRBV11-1, the J call TRBJ1-1; TRBD1 might be the D (6 bases). The CDR3 sequence is 14 residues long. V lost 5 bases and J lost 6, with 16 bases in between. CDR1 is SGHAT and CDR2 is FQDESV in the germline V gene (reference sequence). CDR3 region: CASSPGQNRAEAFF. In DNA, the CDR3 is TGTGCCAGCAGCCCTGGACAGAATCGGGCTGAAGCTTTCTTT.

CDR3 region: CASSLNEGGVPLHF. The CDR3 DNA reads TGTGCCAGCAGCTTAAACGAAGGAGGGGTACCCCTCCACTTT. The V and J genes are TRBV7-9 and TRBJ1-6; the D gene is possibly TRBD1 (5 bases). This CDR3 contains 14 residues. V was clipped by 2 bases and J by 12 bases, with 14 bases between them. Germline CDR1 is SEHNR and CDR2 is FQNEAQ (reference sequence).

The chain employs TRBV4-2 and TRBJ1-1; D is possibly TRBD1 (5 bases). Trimming shortened V by 1 base and J by 0 bases, and 15 bases separated the two germline ends. The CDR3 runs 17 residues. CDR1 is LGHNA and CDR2 is YNFKEQ in the germline V gene. As DNA, the CDR3 is TGTGCCAGCAGCCAAGCTGTGACAGCGGGATTGAACACTGAAGCTTTCTTT. This translates into CASSQAVTAGLNTEAFF.